This T cell receptor (beta chain) was captured in a study of CD8+ T cells in alopecia areata. Study-wide points: Persistence during tofacitinib was seen for many expanded lesional clones in scalp and blood.

Concerning this clone: Its antigen is undetermined.

The length of the CDR3 is 13 residues. Trimming took 8 bases from V and 7 from J, leaving 18 bases between them. The germline CDR1 and CDR2 sequences are MNHEY and SMNVEV (reference sequence). Noted treatment: oral pan-JAK inhibitor, 5-10 mg twice daily. Individuals with alopecia areata gave both lesional scalp punch biopsies and peripheral blood for collection. As the sequencing template, cDNA was produced by extracting RNA and reverse transcribing it. The data were produced by immunoSEQ multiplex PCR, yet TCRdb's version contains in-frame clones alone and is incomplete. In the table there are more than 150,000 clones, roughly 53% of which are singletons.

V and J are TRBV27 and TRBJ2-7; weak D call: TRBD2 (5 bases). The sample here was CD8+ T cells sorted from blood, taken at week 24, from a patient treated with tofacitinib. This TCR derives from a human donor with alopecia areata. DNA for the CDR3: TGTGCCAGCGGGGTGGCCGAGGGCGGGGAGCAGTACTTC. Translated: CASGVAEGGEQYF.